This is a list of T cell receptor beta chains from one sample in a study of blood T cell repertoires in COVID-19. Profiled with immunoSEQ multiplex PCR; TCRdb holds only in-frame clones, not every one. The repertoire has over 120,000 clones, around 79% of them found once; the top ten carry about 5%. Sequencing input: peripheral blood. The receptors were sampled from a woman in her 70s with COVID-19, enrolled during active disease. Each CDR3 is given with its conserved first and last residue. D genes are given only for firm matches. Clone sizes are given selectively: once, few, many, or a class where the clone is expanded.

v_call: TRBV24-1
j_call: TRBJ2-3
d_call: TRBD1
clone_size: .
cdr3_aa: CATSESWGQSGSTDTQYF
cdr3_nt: TGTGCCACCAGTGAAAGTTGGGGACAGTCGGGCTCCACAGATACGCAGTATTTT

v_call: TRBV20-1
j_call: TRBJ2-1
d_call: .
clone_size: .
cdr3_aa: CSASDQGNEQFF
cdr3_nt: TGCAGTGCTAGTGATCAGGGGAATGAGCAGTTCTTC

v_call: TRBV4-1
j_call: TRBJ1-2
d_call: .
clone_size: .
cdr3_aa: CASSLRLGGGYGYTF
cdr3_nt: TGCGCCAGCAGCCTAAGGCTGGGGGGAGGCTATGGCTACACCTTC

v_call: TRBV5-1
j_call: TRBJ2-7
d_call: TRBD1
clone_size: .
cdr3_aa: CASSSTGGEQYF
cdr3_nt: TGCGCCAGCAGCAGTACAGGGGGCGAGCAGTACTTC

v_call: TRBV6-1
j_call: TRBJ1-6
d_call: .
clone_size: .
cdr3_aa: CASSERSSYNSPLHF
cdr3_nt: TGTGCCAGCAGTGAGAGGAGCTCCTATAATTCACCCCTCCACTTT

v_call: TRBV5-1
j_call: TRBJ2-5
d_call: .
clone_size: .
cdr3_aa: CASSGGTLGVGAQYF
cdr3_nt: TGCGCCAGCAGCGGCGGGACCCTGGGGGTCGGGGCCCAGTACTTC

v_call: TRBV5-1
j_call: TRBJ2-7
d_call: TRBD2
clone_size: few
cdr3_aa: CASSPGGAYEQYF
cdr3_nt: TGCGCCAGCAGCCCCGGGGGGGCCTACGAGCAGTACTTC

v_call: TRBV9
j_call: TRBJ2-7
d_call: TRBD2
clone_size: few
cdr3_aa: CASSVGSGGPYEQYF
cdr3_nt: TGTGCCAGCAGCGTAGGGAGCGGGGGGCCTTACGAGCAGTACTTC

v_call: TRBV30
j_call: TRBJ2-7
d_call: TRBD1
clone_size: .
cdr3_aa: CAWNLRDRGYEQYF
cdr3_nt: TGTGCCTGGAACCTCCGGGACAGGGGGTACGAGCAGTACTTC

v_call: TRBV20-1
j_call: TRBJ2-7
d_call: TRBD2
clone_size: .
cdr3_aa: CSASGLADTYEQYF
cdr3_nt: TGCAGTGCTAGTGGGCTAGCGGATACCTACGAGCAGTACTTC

v_call: TRBV2
j_call: TRBJ1-5
d_call: .
clone_size: once
cdr3_aa: CARKGGGDRFNQPQHF
cdr3_nt: TGTGCCCGCAAAGGGGGGGGCGACCGTTTCAATCAGCCCCAGCATTTT

v_call: TRBV30
j_call: TRBJ1-2
d_call: .
clone_size: once
cdr3_aa: CAWSGAANYGYTF
cdr3_nt: TGTGCCTGGAGTGGGGCCGCTAACTATGGCTACACCTTC

v_call: TRBV5-1
j_call: TRBJ1-1
d_call: .
clone_size: .
cdr3_aa: CASRYTGGGKVAEAFF
cdr3_nt: TGCGCCAGCAGGTACACGGGGGGCGGCAAAGTTGCTGAAGCTTTCTTT

v_call: TRBV2
j_call: TRBJ2-5
d_call: .
clone_size: .
cdr3_aa: CASLVGRARTQYF
cdr3_nt: TGTGCCAGCCTCGTCGGCAGGGCTCGGACCCAGTACTTC

v_call: TRBV7-8
j_call: TRBJ2-7
d_call: TRBD2
clone_size: .
cdr3_aa: CASSGGERAYEQYF
cdr3_nt: TGTGCCAGCAGCGGGGGGGAGAGGGCCTACGAGCAGTACTTC

v_call: TRBV7-2
j_call: TRBJ2-7
d_call: .
clone_size: .
cdr3_aa: CASSLAPQGGWEQYF
cdr3_nt: TGTGCCAGCAGCTTAGCCCCCCAGGGGGGTTGGGAGCAGTACTTC

v_call: TRBV19
j_call: TRBJ1-2
d_call: .
clone_size: medium-sized
cdr3_aa: CASSMSGTSYGYTF
cdr3_nt: TGTGCCAGTAGTATGTCGGGAACTTCCTATGGCTACACCTTC

v_call: TRBV19
j_call: TRBJ1-2
d_call: TRBD1
clone_size: .
cdr3_aa: CASSVYAGQGWGGYTF
cdr3_nt: TGTGCCAGTAGTGTCTACGCGGGACAGGGATGGGGTGGCTACACCTTC

v_call: TRBV9
j_call: TRBJ2-2
d_call: TRBD1
clone_size: .
cdr3_aa: CASSVHMTGYGELFF
cdr3_nt: TGTGCCAGCAGCGTGCATATGACAGGGTACGGGGAGCTGTTTTTT

v_call: TRBV19
j_call: TRBJ2-7
d_call: TRBD2
clone_size: few
cdr3_aa: CASRSAGGTSGEQYF
cdr3_nt: TGTGCCAGTAGATCGGCGGGGGGTACCTCGGGGGAGCAGTACTTC

v_call: TRBV5-5
j_call: TRBJ2-1
d_call: .
clone_size: once
cdr3_aa: CASSLQGWDEQFF
cdr3_nt: TGTGCCAGCAGCTTGCAGGGATGGGATGAGCAGTTCTTC

v_call: TRBV21-1
j_call: TRBJ1-1
d_call: .
clone_size: .
cdr3_aa: CATPTGGEAFF
cdr3_nt: TGTGCCACCCCCACTGGAGGTGAAGCTTTCTTT

v_call: TRBV19
j_call: TRBJ1-2
d_call: TRBD1
clone_size: few
cdr3_aa: CASSTGGLFYGYTF
cdr3_nt: TGTGCCAGTTCCACAGGGGGCTTATTTTATGGCTACACCTTC

v_call: TRBV7-8
j_call: TRBJ1-1
d_call: TRBD1
clone_size: .
cdr3_aa: CASSPGTGGFNTEAFF
cdr3_nt: TGTGCCAGCAGCCCAGGGACAGGGGGCTTTAACACTGAAGCTTTCTTT

v_call: TRBV19
j_call: TRBJ1-1
d_call: .
clone_size: medium-sized
cdr3_aa: CASSPTGVREAFF
cdr3_nt: TGTGCCAGTAGTCCGACCGGGGTCAGGGAAGCTTTCTTT

v_call: TRBV6-5
j_call: TRBJ1-2
d_call: .
clone_size: .
cdr3_aa: CASTGQLNYGYTF
cdr3_nt: TGTGCCAGCACTGGACAGCTTAACTATGGCTACACCTTC